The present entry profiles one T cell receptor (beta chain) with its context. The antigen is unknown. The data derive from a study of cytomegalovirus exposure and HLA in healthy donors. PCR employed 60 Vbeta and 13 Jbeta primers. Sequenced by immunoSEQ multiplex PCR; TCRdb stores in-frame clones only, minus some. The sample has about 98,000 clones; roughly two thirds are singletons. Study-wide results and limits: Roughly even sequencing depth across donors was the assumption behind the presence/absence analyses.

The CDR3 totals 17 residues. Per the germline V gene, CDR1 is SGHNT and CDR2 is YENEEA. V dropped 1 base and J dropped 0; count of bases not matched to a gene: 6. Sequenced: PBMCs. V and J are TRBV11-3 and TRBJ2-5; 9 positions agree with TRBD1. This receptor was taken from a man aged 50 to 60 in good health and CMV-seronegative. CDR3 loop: CASSLGDRASYQETQYF. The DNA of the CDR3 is TGTGCCAGCAGCTTAGGGGACAGGGCCTCTTACCAAGAGACCCAGTACTTC. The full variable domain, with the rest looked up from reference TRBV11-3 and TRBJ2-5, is EAGVVQSPRYKIIEKKQPVAFWCNPISGHNTLYWYLQNLGQGPELLIRYENEEAVDDSQLPKDRFSAERLKGVDSTLKIQPAELGDSAVYLCASSLGDRASYQETQYFGPGTRLLVL.